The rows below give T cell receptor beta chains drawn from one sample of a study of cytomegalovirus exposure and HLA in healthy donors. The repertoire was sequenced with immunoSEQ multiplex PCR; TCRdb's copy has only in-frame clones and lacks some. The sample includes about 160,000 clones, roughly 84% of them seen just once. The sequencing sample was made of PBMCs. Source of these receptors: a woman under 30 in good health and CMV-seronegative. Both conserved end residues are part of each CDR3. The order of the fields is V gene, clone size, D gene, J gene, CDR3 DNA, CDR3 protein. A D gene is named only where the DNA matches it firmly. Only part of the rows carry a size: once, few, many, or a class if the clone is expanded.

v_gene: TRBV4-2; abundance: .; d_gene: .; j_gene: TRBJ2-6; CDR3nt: TGTGCCAGCAGCCAAAAACCCGGGACATCCGGGGCCAACGTCCTGACTTTC; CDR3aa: CASSQKPGTSGANVLTF
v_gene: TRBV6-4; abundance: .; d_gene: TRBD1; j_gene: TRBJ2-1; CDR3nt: TGTGCCAGCACTTCTGCGGGACAGGGCTCCGATGAGCAGTTCTTC; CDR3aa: CASTSAGQGSDEQFF
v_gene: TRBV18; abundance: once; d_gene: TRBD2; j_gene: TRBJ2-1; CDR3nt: TGTGCCAGCTCACCATTTTCGGGGGGTTCCTACAATGAGCAGTTCTTC; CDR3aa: CASSPFSGGSYNEQFF
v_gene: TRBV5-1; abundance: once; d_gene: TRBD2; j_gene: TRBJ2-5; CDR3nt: TGCGCCAGCTCCGGGCGGGGGGGCGACCAAGAGACCCAGTACTTC; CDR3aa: CASSGRGGDQETQYF
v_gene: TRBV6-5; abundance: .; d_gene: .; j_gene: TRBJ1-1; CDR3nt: TGTGCCAGCAGTTACTGGACTAAAGGGAAAGCTTTCTTT; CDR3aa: CASSYWTKGKAFF
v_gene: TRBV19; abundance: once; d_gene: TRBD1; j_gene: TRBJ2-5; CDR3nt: TGTGCCAGTAACCGTGACAGGGAAGGTGGACAAGAGACCCAGTACTTC; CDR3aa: CASNRDREGGQETQYF
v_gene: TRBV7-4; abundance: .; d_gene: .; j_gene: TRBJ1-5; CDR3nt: TGTGCCAGCAGCTTAGATAGGGGACGGGAGACGTATAGCAATCAGCCCCAGCATTTT; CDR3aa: CASSLDRGRETYSNQPQHF
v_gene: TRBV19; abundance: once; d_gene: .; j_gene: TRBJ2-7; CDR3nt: TGTGCCAGTAGTCAACAGGTGGGCTCCTACGAGCAGTACTTC; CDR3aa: CASSQQVGSYEQYF
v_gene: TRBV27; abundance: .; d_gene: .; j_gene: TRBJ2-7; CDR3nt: TGTGCCAGCAGTTTCTCGACTCGGGGATCCTACGAGCAGTACTTC; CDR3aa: CASSFSTRGSYEQYF
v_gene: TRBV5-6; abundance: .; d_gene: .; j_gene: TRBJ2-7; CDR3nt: TGTGCCAGCAGCTTGAGTAAGAGAAACTACGAGCAGTACTTC; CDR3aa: CASSLSKRNYEQYF
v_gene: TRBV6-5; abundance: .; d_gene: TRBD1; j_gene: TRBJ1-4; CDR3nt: TGTGCCAGCAGTAGGGACAGCGCGACTAATGAAAAACTGTTTTTT; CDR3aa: CASSRDSATNEKLFF
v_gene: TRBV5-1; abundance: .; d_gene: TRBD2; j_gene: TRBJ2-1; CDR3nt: TGCGCCAGCAGCTTTCGAGAGCGGGGATTTGGCAATGAGCAGTTCTTC; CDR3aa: CASSFRERGFGNEQFF
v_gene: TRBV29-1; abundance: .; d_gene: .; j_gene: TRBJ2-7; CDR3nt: TGCAGCGTTGAAGGGATAGCGGAGACAGGGTCCTACGAGCAGTACTTC; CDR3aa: CSVEGIAETGSYEQYF
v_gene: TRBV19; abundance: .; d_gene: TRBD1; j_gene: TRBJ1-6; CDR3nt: TGTGCCAGTAGCAGAACGGGACAGGGTAATTCACCCCTCCACTTT; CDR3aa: CASSRTGQGNSPLHF
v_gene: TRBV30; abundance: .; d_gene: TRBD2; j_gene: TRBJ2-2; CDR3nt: TGTGCGGTGGGCGGGGGGCACAACACCGGGGAGCTGTTTTTT; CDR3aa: CAVGGGHNTGELFF
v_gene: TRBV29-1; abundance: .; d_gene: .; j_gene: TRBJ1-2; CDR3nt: TGCAGCGGGCGGGGTTCCTATGGCTACACCTTC; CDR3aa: CSGRGSYGYTF
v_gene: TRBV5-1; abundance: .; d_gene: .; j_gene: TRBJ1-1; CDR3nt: TGCGCCAGCAGCTTTAGCTGGGAGGTGGGCACTGAAGCTTTCTTT; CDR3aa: CASSFSWEVGTEAFF
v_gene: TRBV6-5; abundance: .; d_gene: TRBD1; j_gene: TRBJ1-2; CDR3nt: TGTGCCAGCAGCCTGAGACAGGGGACCAACTATGGCTACACCTTC; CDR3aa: CASSLRQGTNYGYTF
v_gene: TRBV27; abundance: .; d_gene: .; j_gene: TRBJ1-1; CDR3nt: TGTGCCAGCAGGGGCTCAGGGGCAATATCTGAAGCTTTCTTT; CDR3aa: CASRGSGAISEAFF
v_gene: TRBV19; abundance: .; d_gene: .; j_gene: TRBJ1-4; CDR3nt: TGTGCCAGTAGTCCACAAGGGGGAAGGAGGGAAAAACTGTTTTTT; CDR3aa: CASSPQGGRREKLFF
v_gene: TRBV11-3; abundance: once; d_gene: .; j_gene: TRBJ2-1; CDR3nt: TGTGCCAGCAGCGCACCAGGGGTATGGGACAATGAGCAGTTCTTC; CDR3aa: CASSAPGVWDNEQFF
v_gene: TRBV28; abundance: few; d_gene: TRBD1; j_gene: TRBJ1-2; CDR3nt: TGTGCCAGCGGGTATCGGGACAGGTCAAACTATGGCTACACCTTC; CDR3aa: CASGYRDRSNYGYTF
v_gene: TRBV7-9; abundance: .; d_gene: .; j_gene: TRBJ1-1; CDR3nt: TGTGCCAGCAGCTTACCAGGGGACGGGTACACTGAAGCTTTCTTT; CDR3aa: CASSLPGDGYTEAFF
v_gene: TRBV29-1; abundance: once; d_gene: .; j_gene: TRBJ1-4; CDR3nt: TGCAGCGGATATTATACAGGGTTTGAAAAACTGTTTTTT; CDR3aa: CSGYYTGFEKLFF
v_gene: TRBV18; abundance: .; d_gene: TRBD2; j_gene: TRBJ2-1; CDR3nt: TGTGCCAGCTCACCAGATGAGGGACGGCAAACGTTGGCTAGCGGGGTCTTC; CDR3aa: CASSPDEGRQTLASGVF
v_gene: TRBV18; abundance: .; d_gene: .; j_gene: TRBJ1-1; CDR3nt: TGTGCCTTTAAATCAGGGGACACTGAAGCTTTCTTT; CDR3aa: CAFKSGDTEAFF
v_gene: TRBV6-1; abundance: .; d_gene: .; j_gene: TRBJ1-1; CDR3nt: TGTGCAACCAATTCGAGGCAAGGCGCTGAAGCTTTCTTT; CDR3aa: CATNSRQGAEAFF
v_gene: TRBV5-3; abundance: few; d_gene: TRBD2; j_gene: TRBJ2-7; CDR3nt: TGTGCCAGAAGGGAGCTGACCGGGGGGGAGCAGTACTTC; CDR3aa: CARRELTGGEQYF
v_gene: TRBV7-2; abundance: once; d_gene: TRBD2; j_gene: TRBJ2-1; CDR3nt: TGTGCCAGCAGCGGATGGACTAGCGGGGGAAACAATGAGCAGTTCTTC; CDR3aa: CASSGWTSGGNNEQFF
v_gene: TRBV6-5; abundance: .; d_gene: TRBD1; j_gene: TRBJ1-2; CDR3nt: TGTGCCAGCAGTTCCATCGGGACAGGGTATTACGGCTACACCTTC; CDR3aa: CASSSIGTGYYGYTF
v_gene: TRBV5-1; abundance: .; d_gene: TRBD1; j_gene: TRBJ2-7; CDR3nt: TGCGCCAGCAGCCCCAGCGTGGGGACAGCCAAACCTACCTACGAGCAGTACTTC; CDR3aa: CASSPSVGTAKPTYEQYF
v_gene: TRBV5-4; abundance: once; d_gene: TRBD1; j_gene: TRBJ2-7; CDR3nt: TGTGCCAGCAGCCGGGACAGGGGTATGGCCTACGAGCAGTACTTC; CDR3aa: CASSRDRGMAYEQYF
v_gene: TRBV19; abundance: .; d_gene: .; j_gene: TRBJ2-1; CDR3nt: TGTGCCAGTAGTATTCGGGCTAGCCGTTACAATGAGCAGTTCTTC; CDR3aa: CASSIRASRYNEQFF
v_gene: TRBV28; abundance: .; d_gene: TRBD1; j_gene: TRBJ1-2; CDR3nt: TGTGCCAGCAGTTCTTCCGGGACAGTGCGTAACTATGGCTACACCTTC; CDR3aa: CASSSSGTVRNYGYTF
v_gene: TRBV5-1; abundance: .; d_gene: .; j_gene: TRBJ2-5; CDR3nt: TGCGCCAGCAGCTTGCGGGAGACCCAGTACTTC; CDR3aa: CASSLRETQYF
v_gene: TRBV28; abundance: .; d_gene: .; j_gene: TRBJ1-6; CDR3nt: TGTGCCAGCAGTTTGCCGGGGAGTGGCAATTCACCCCTCCACTTT; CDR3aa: CASSLPGSGNSPLHF
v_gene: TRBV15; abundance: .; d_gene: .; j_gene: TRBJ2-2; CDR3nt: TGTGCCACCAGCAGGGGCAGGAACACCGGGGAGCTGTTTTTT; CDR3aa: CATSRGRNTGELFF
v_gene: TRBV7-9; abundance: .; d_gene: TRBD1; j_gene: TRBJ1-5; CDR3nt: TGTTCCAGCAGCTTTGGGACAGGGGAAGGGAGCAATCAGCCCCAGCATTTT; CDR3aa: CSSSFGTGEGSNQPQHF
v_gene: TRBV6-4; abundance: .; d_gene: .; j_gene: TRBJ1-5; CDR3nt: TGTTGGGTCTCACTGCTTTTGACAGAGCCTAATCAGCCCCAGCATTTT; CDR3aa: CWVSLLLTEPNQPQHF
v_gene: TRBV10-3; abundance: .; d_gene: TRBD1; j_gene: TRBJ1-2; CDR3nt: TGTGCCATCAGTGAACGGGACAGCCTAAACTATGGCTACACCTTC; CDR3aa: CAISERDSLNYGYTF
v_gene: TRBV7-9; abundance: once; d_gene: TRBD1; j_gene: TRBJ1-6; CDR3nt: TGTGCCAGCAGCTATACCCTAAACCGGGACAGGGCCTATAATTCACCCCTCCACTTT; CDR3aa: CASSYTLNRDRAYNSPLHF